The rows below give T cell receptor beta chains drawn from one sample of a study of cytomegalovirus exposure and HLA in healthy donors. Some clones are missing from TCRdb's copy, which holds only in-frame ones; the method was immunoSEQ multiplex PCR. The repertoire has hundreds of thousands of clones, approximately 90% of them found once; the top ten carry 2.6%. Specimen: PBMCs. These receptors came from a man aged 18 to 30 in good health and CMV-seronegative. CDR3s include the opening cysteine and the closing phenylalanine or tryptophan. Each record gives: clone size, D gene, J gene, V gene, CDR3 DNA, CDR3 protein. The D gene is left open where the match is weak. A row's size may be missing; if present it is once, few, many or a size class.

NA	NA	TRBJ2-1	TRBV5-4	TGTGCCAGCAGCTTGGGTGGGACTGCGAAAGGCACTGAGCAGTTCTTC	CASSLGGTAKGTEQFF
NA	NA	TRBJ2-2	TRBV4-2	TGTGCCAGCAGCCAAGACGTCCAGGGCGGGGAGCTGTTTTTT	CASSQDVQGGELFF
NA	TRBD1	TRBJ2-7	TRBV6-5	TGTGCCAGCAAGTCGGGACAGGCATCCTACGAGCAGTACTTC	CASKSGQASYEQYF
NA	TRBD2	TRBJ2-5	TRBV6-5	TGTGCCAGCGGAGGTGCGGGAGTGATCGAGACCCAGTACTTC	CASGGAGVIETQYF
NA	NA	TRBJ1-1	TRBV4-3	TGCGCCAGCAGCCAAGTCGGAGGAGCTGAAGCTTTCTTT	CASSQVGGAEAFF
NA	NA	TRBJ2-7	TRBV5-1	TGCGCCAGCAGCTGGGAGGACTCCGCCTACGAGCAGTACTTC	CASSWEDSAYEQYF
NA	TRBD2	TRBJ2-3	TRBV4-1	TGCGCCAGCAGCCAAGTAGCGGGGGGCGCAGATACGCAGTATTTT	CASSQVAGGADTQYF
NA	TRBD2	TRBJ2-2	TRBV7-6	TGTGCCAGCAGGCCCCGGGAGGGCCAGAACACCGGGGAGCTGTTTTTT	CASRPREGQNTGELFF
NA	NA	TRBJ2-7	TRBV28	TGTGCCAGCAGTTTAAAGGTGGCAGGGCTCTACGAGCAGTACTTC	CASSLKVAGLYEQYF
NA	NA	TRBJ2-7	TRBV7-9	TGTGCCAGCAGCTTTAACCAGGGCGGCGAGCAGTACTTC	CASSFNQGGEQYF
NA	TRBD1	TRBJ2-7	TRBV28	TGTGCCAGCACCCTTGGGACAGTAACCTACGAGCAGTACTTC	CASTLGTVTYEQYF
NA	TRBD2	TRBJ2-3	TRBV5-1	TGCGCCAGCAGCCCGGGGGGGCCTCCCGATACGCAGTATTTT	CASSPGGPPDTQYF
NA	NA	TRBJ1-2	TRBV18	TGTGCCAGCTCACCACTATACAGGGAAAATGGCTACACCTTC	CASSPLYRENGYTF
few	TRBD2	TRBJ2-5	TRBV7-6	TGTGCCAGCAGTTCACTTCTAGCGGGAGTACAGGAGACCCAGTACTTC	CASSSLLAGVQETQYF
NA	NA	TRBJ2-2	TRBV7-9	TGTGCCAGCAGCCGCGGGTTATCGAACACCGGGGAGCTGTTTTTT	CASSRGLSNTGELFF
many	NA	TRBJ1-3	TRBV28	TGTGCCAGCAGTCCGGCGGGGCATGGAAACACCATATATTTT	CASSPAGHGNTIYF
once	TRBD2	TRBJ2-3	TRBV10-2	TGCGCCAGCTCTAGCGGATACACAGATACGCAGTATTTT	CASSSGYTDTQYF
NA	TRBD2	TRBJ2-1	TRBV9	TGTGCCAGCAGCGTCGGACTAGCCGGCTACAATGAGCAGTTCTTC	CASSVGLAGYNEQFF
NA	NA	TRBJ1-5	TRBV2	TGTGCCAGCAGTGATCTCCAGGGCCCCCAGCCCCAGCATTTT	CASSDLQGPQPQHF
NA	NA	TRBJ1-1	TRBV7-8	TGTGCCAGCAGCCTGCAGGGGTGGAGGACTGAAGCTTTCTTT	CASSLQGWRTEAFF
once	TRBD1	TRBJ1-2	TRBV10-3	TGTGCCATCAGTGAGTATGCGGCAGGGGGTACGAACTATGGCTACACCTTC	CAISEYAAGGTNYGYTF
NA	NA	TRBJ2-7	TRBV6-1	TGTGCCAGCAAACGGACAGTCTACCCCTACGAGCAGTACTTC	CASKRTVYPYEQYF
NA	NA	TRBJ1-4	TRBV5-6	TGTGCCAGCAGCTTGGGGCCGGAGGATGAAAAACTGTTTTTT	CASSLGPEDEKLFF
NA	NA	TRBJ2-3	TRBV18	TGTGCCAGCTCACCATCCGACATCCCCTACACAGATACGCAGTATTTT	CASSPSDIPYTDTQYF
NA	NA	TRBJ2-3	TRBV2	TGTGCCAGCAGTGGGGCCCAACGTACAGATACGCAGTATTTT	CASSGAQRTDTQYF
NA	NA	TRBJ2-1	TRBV29-1	TGCAGCCTCAGGGGCTCCTACAATGAGCAGTTCTTC	CSLRGSYNEQFF
NA	TRBD1	TRBJ1-2	TRBV28	TGTGCCAGCACCCGGACAGGGGCTAATGGCTACACCTTC	CASTRTGANGYTF
few	NA	TRBJ2-7	TRBV2	TGTGCCAGCAGTGGGCAGGTAGAGCAGTACTTC	CASSGQVEQYF
NA	NA	TRBJ1-6	TRBV16	TGTGCCAGCAGCCAATCCTTTTCAGGTACCCTCCACTTT	CASSQSFSGTLHF